Listed here are 25 T cell receptor beta chains from one sample, sequenced in a study of response to subunit inactivated influenza vaccine. TCRdb re-called the RT-PCR reads with MiXCR, one entry per CDR3 protein. This sample yields about 520,000 distinct CDR3 sequences, of which about 25% are seen a single time; less than 2.5% belongs to the top ten. The source was CD4+ T cells sorted from PBMCs, collected 5 to 6 days after vaccination. Every receptor here comes from a man aged 50-60 years who received an inactivated influenza vaccine.

In this sample, this clonotype turned up a few times. The chain links TRBV4-3 to TRBJ1-2; D remains unclear. The germline V and J ends were trimmed by 0 bases and 4 bases, with 12 bases remaining between them. Per the germline V gene, CDR1 is LGHNA and CDR2 is YSLEER. The CDR3 spans 15 residues. The chain's CDR3 is CASSQDMRGGYGYTF. Written as DNA, the CDR3 is TGCGCCAGCAGCCAAGATATGCGGGGAGGCTATGGCTACACCTTC.

The chain combines TRBV20-1 with TRBJ1-5; D ambiguous. The germline gives CDR1 DFQATT, CDR2 SNEGSKA (reference sequence). Trimming stripped 3 bases from V and 7 bases from J, with 4 bases between. The CDR3 is 10 residues long. CDR3 residues: CSASPQPQHF. CDR3 DNA sequence: TGCAGTGCTAGTCCGCAGCCCCAGCATTTT.

This clonotype was counted between two and nine times. J is TRBJ1-6 and V is TRBV7-9; D is perhaps TRBD1 (5 bases). This CDR3 is 13 amino acids long. With 5 bases removed from V and 6 bases from J, the gap between germline ends came to 8 bases. Germline-derived CDR1 and CDR2 are SEHNR and FQNEAQ (reference sequence). CDR3 protein: CASSRDRNSPLHF. The DNA of the CDR3 is TGTGCCAGCAGCCGGGACCGTAATTCACCCCTCCACTTT.

This clonotype was recorded at least ten times. The V gene is TRBV20-1, the J gene TRBJ2-3, with 11 bases lining up with TRBD2. From germline, CDR1 is DFQATT and CDR2 SNEGSKA (reference sequence). The length of the CDR3 is 15 residues. The junction had 11 bases not matched to a gene; V was cut back by 6 bases and J by 6 bases. CDR3 in amino acids: CSALRLAGSADTQYF. The DNA for the CDR3 is TGCAGTGCCCTTAGACTAGCGGGGTCTGCTGATACGCAGTATTTT.

In its sample, this clonotype was seen a few times. The genes are TRBV7-3 and TRBJ1-2; 7 nucleotides line up with TRBD1. The CDR3 runs 14 residues. V trimming: 5 bases; J trimming: 4 bases; junction bases outside the gene matches: 7. Germline V CDR1 and CDR2: SGHTA, FQGTGA. As DNA, the CDR3 is TGTGCCAGCAGCCCCGGGACAGAGACCTATGGCTACACCTTC. Translation: CASSPGTETYGYTF.

The gene calls are TRBV20-1 and TRBJ2-7; D is possibly TRBD2 (6 bases). The CDR3 length is 15 residues. V was shortened by 0 bases and J by 5 bases, with 17 bases between the two germline ends. The V gene's germline CDR1 is DFQATT and CDR2 SNEGSKA (reference sequence). The CDR3 is CSARDRLSGEDEQYF. The CDR3 DNA reads TGCAGTGCTAGAGACCGTTTGTCGGGAGAGGACGAGCAGTACTTC.

J is TRBJ2-6 and V is TRBV29-1; D is undetermined. The CDR3 has 14 amino acids. Germline V gene data show CDR1 as SQVTM and CDR2 as ANQGSEA. V was shortened by 6 bases and J by 1 base, with 10 bases between the two germline ends. CDR3 coding DNA: TGCAGCGTCCTACCTGGATCTGGGGCCAACGTCCTGACTTTC. Amino acid sequence: CSVLPGSGANVLTF.

The V and J genes are TRBV7-8 and TRBJ2-1, with 8 bases aligning to TRBD2. V shed 5 bases and J 4 bases; nucleotides not matched to a gene: 16. There are 18 residues in the CDR3. CDR1 and CDR2 from the germline V gene are SGHVS and FQNEAQ. Written as DNA, the CDR3 is TGTGCCAGCAGCCCGACTCCTTCGGGGCGGGGGGTGTACAATGAGCAGTTCTTC. This encodes CASSPTPSGRGVYNEQFF.

This clonotype showed up just a few times. The chain couples TRBV4-2 to TRBJ2-3; D gene uncertain. Per germline, CDR1 LGHNA and CDR2 YNFKEQ. Between the trimmed V and J ends, which lost 0 bases and 0 bases, there was a span of 7 bases. CDR3 size: 15 residues. CDR3 sequence reads: CASSQDDISTDTQYF. The CDR3 DNA is TGTGCCAGCAGCCAAGATGACATTAGCACAGATACGCAGTATTTT.

This clonotype was detected only a few times. This chain links TRBV4-2 with TRBJ2-1, with D maybe TRBD2 (6 bases). Germline lookup yields CDR1 LGHNA and CDR2 YNFKEQ. Trimming removed 0 bases from V and 9 bases from J, with 12 bases in between. CDR3 size: 14 residues. This CDR3 reads CASSQDTGAIEQFF. The DNA of the CDR3 is TGTGCCAGCAGCCAAGATACGGGAGCGATTGAGCAGTTCTTC.

This clonotype was detected a few times. The chain has TRBV20-1 and TRBJ2-7; 7 bases match TRBD1. Germline CDR1 is DFQATT and CDR2 is SNEGSKA (reference sequence). The CDR3 extends over 14 amino acids. Trimming cost V 3 bases and J 5 bases; bases outside gene matches: 10. The CDR3 spells CSARLMTGTNEQYF. DNA for the CDR3: TGCAGTGCTAGGCTCATGACAGGGACCAACGAGCAGTACTTC.

The genes are TRBV6-2 or TRBV6-3 and TRBJ2-1; no clear D gene. With 2 bases removed from V and 9 bases from J, the gap between germline ends came to 8 bases. The germline V gene encodes CDR1 MNHEY and CDR2 SVGEGT. The CDR3 runs to 12 residues. The CDR3 nucleotides read TGTGCCAGCAGTTACAGGGTCAGTGAGCAGTTCTTC. Its translation is CASSYRVSEQFF.

There are many counts of this clonotype. The chain couples TRBV7-2 to TRBJ2-7, with D possibly TRBD1 on 6 matching bases. Germline V gene lookup returns CDR1 SGHTA and CDR2 FQGNSA. The CDR3 sequence is 13 residues long. Trimming stripped 0 bases from V and 12 bases from J, with 15 bases between. CDR3 DNA sequence: TGTGCCAGCAGCTTAGCGACAGGCGCCATCGGGTACTTC. This codes for CASSLATGAIGYF.

The chain links TRBV29-1 to TRBJ2-1; D not resolved. The CDR3 is 11 amino acids. Germline V gives CDR1 SQVTM, CDR2 ANQGSEA. V dropped 6 bases and J dropped 9 bases, with 12 bases sitting between them. CDR3 region: CSVNDGAEQFF. In DNA form, the CDR3 reads TGCAGCGTGAACGATGGCGCTGAGCAGTTCTTC.

This clonotype was found a few times. The V gene is TRBV10-2, the J gene TRBJ2-1, with 9 bases that match TRBD2. CDR1 and CDR2 (germline): WSHSY, SAAADI. The CDR3 contains 16 residues. Trimming cost V 4 bases and J 5 bases; bases outside gene matches: 9. The CDR3 protein is CASSGGWGLANNEQFF. The CDR3 DNA reads as TGCGCCAGCAGTGGGGGTTGGGGACTAGCAAACAATGAGCAGTTCTTC.

The rearrangement joins TRBV29-1 to TRBJ2-6, with D hard to call. CDR1 is SQVTM and CDR2 is ANQGSEA in the germline V gene. This CDR3 contains 15 residues. V lost 5 bases to trimming and J lost 0 bases, with 11 bases between them. The CDR3 DNA follows: TGCAGCGTTACGGCAGGAAGCTCTGGGGCCAACGTCCTGACTTTC. Its translation: CSVTAGSSGANVLTF. The full variable domain, with the rest looked up from reference TRBV29-1 and TRBJ2-6, is SAVISQKPSRDICQRGTSLTIQCQVDSQVTMMFWYRQQPGQSLTLIATANQGSEATYESGFVIDKFPISRPNLTFSTLTVSNMSPEDSSIYLCSVTAGSSGANVLTFGAGSRLTVL.

This clonotype has a handful of counts. V and J are TRBV28 and TRBJ2-2; no definite D call. Germline-derived CDR1 and CDR2 are MDHEN and SYDVKM. V was cut by 6 bases and J by 7 bases, with 15 bases left in between. CDR3 length: 14 residues. In nucleotides, the CDR3 is TGTGCCAGCAGCCTGCCGTCGGAAAGCGGGGAGCTGTTTTTT. Amino acids: CASSLPSESGELFF.

This clonotype came up a few times. The V call is TRBV6-2 or TRBV6-3, the J call TRBJ2-7, with 11 bases aligning to TRBD1. The CDR3 spans 13 residues. Germline V gene lookup returns CDR1 MNHEY and CDR2 SVGEGT. The V and J ends lost 9 bases and 2 bases, in that order; junction bases with no gene match: 3. As DNA, the CDR3 is TGTGCCAGTGGGACAGGGGGTCCCTACGAGCAGTACTTC. It codes for CASGTGGPYEQYF.

This clonotype was seen a few times. The chain combines TRBV7-2 with TRBJ1-2, with D unclear. V was clipped by 1 base and J by 0 bases, with 6 bases between them. The V gene's germline CDR1 is SGHTA and CDR2 FQGNSA. The CDR3 runs to 14 residues. CDR3 residues: CASSLVAANYGYTF. CDR3 coding DNA: TGTGCCAGCAGCTTAGTAGCTGCTAACTATGGCTACACCTTC.

The V call is TRBV10-3, the J call TRBJ2-7, with TRBD2 matching over 11 bases. Trimming at V came to 10 bases and at J to 6 bases, leaving 8 bases not matched to a gene. From germline, CDR1 is ENHRY and CDR2 SYGVKD. The CDR3 spans 13 residues. CDR3 residues: CATKTSGVSEQYF. The CDR3 nucleotides are TGTGCCACCAAGACTAGCGGGGTATCCGAGCAGTACTTC.

The chain carries TRBV20-1 and TRBJ1-1; D is unclear. Per the germline V gene, CDR1 is DFQATT and CDR2 is SNEGSKA (reference sequence). CDR3 length: 11 residues. The V gene lost 3 bases and the J gene lost 6 bases, with 8 bases spanning the gap. CDR3 loop: CSARKRAEAFF. Here the CDR3 DNA reads TGCAGTGCTAGGAAAAGGGCTGAAGCTTTCTTT.

In this sample, this clonotype turned up a few times. V is TRBV7-7 and J is TRBJ2-2; no clear D gene. V was cut by 1 base and J by 3 bases, with 12 bases left in between. CDR1 is SSHAT and CDR2 is FNYEAQ in the germline V gene (reference sequence). The CDR3 covers 16 residues. DNA for the CDR3: TGTGCCAGCAGCTTAGAATTTGCGAGAGACACCGGGGAGCTGTTTTTT. Its protein product is CASSLEFARDTGELFF.

This clonotype was seen only a few times. The chain uses TRBV6-2 or TRBV6-3 and TRBJ2-5; the match to TRBD2 covers 8 bases. CDR3 length: 18 residues. V lost 0 bases, J lost 3 bases, and 12 bases stayed unmatched. The germline V gene encodes CDR1 MNHEY and CDR2 SVGEGT. CDR3 coding DNA: TGTGCCAGCAGTTACTCGATATTACAGCGGGGGCGCGAAGAGACCCAGTACTTC. Protein product: CASSYSILQRGREETQYF.

The chain recombines TRBV7-6 with TRBJ2-1; 7 bases line up with TRBD1. The CDR3 consists of 14 residues. CDR1 is SGHVS and CDR2 is FNYEAQ in the germline V gene. V trimming: 4 bases; J trimming: 5 bases; junction bases outside the gene matches: 5. CDR3: CASSSRQGHNEQFF. The CDR3 DNA reads TGTGCCAGCAGCTCTAGACAGGGCCACAATGAGCAGTTCTTC.

The J gene is TRBJ2-7, the V gene TRBV11-1, with D perhaps being TRBD1 or TRBD2 (5 bases each). Per the germline V gene, CDR1 is SGHAT and CDR2 is FQDESV (reference sequence). The CDR3 length is 15 residues. Trimming removed 2 bases at V and 2 bases at J, with 13 bases between. The CDR3, as DNA: TGTGCCAGCAGCTTACGACGGGGCGCCCCCTACGAGCAGTACTTC. It specifies CASSLRRGAPYEQYF.